These T cell receptor beta chains were read from a single sample in a study of early T cells in non-severe SARS-CoV-2 infection. Each CDR3 protein gets one entry after TCRdb re-called the 5' RACE reads with MiXCR. The top ten clones hold about 20% of a sample with tens of thousands of distinct CDR3 sequences, roughly 5.3% of them seen once. Material for sequencing was whole blood. All receptors come from an adult who was a healthcare worker with PCR-confirmed SARS-CoV-2 infection or an uninfected control (not recorded which). Each CDR3 is given with its conserved first and last residue. A D gene is named only where the DNA matches it firmly. A row's size may be missing; if present it is once, few, many or a size class.

J,D,V,size,CDR3,DNA
TRBJ2-7,.,TRBV28,few,CASSSRRGEQYF,TGTGCCAGCAGTTCAAGGAGGGGCGAGCAGTACTTC
TRBJ2-5,.,TRBV20-1,.,CSAILGLATETQYF,TGCAGTGCTATTCTTGGGCTAGCGACTGAGACCCAGTACTTC
TRBJ1-5,.,TRBV12-3/TRBV12-4,many,CASSPSGGNQPQHF,TGTGCCAGCAGCCCCTCAGGGGGCAATCAGCCCCAGCATTTT
TRBJ2-3,.,TRBV28,many,CASSGMWRLGTDTQYF,TGTGCCAGCAGCGGTATGTGGAGACTCGGCACAGATACGCAGTATTTT
TRBJ2-7,.,TRBV6-2/TRBV6-3,.,CASSFRLGSSTYEQYF,TGTGCCAGCAGTTTCCGCCTAGGTTCCAGTACCTACGAGCAGTACTTC
TRBJ2-1,.,TRBV20-1,many,CSARDLSSYNEQFF,TGCAGTGCTAGAGATCTCAGCTCCTACAATGAGCAGTTCTTC
TRBJ2-3,TRBD1,TRBV4-3,.,CASSQAGTGSGGKTTDTQYF,TGCGCCAGCAGCCAAGCCGGGACAGGGTCAGGAGGGAAGACCACAGATACGCAGTATTTT
TRBJ2-2,TRBD1,TRBV15,few,CATSSGQGVGTGELFF,TGTGCCACCAGCAGTGGACAGGGGGTTGGAACCGGGGAGCTGTTTTTT
TRBJ2-1,.,TRBV5-1,.,CASSLRGGPYNEQFF,TGCGCCAGCAGCTTGAGAGGGGGGCCCTACAATGAGCAGTTCTTC
TRBJ2-7,.,TRBV19,many,CASSTRVGSSYEQYF,TGTGCCAGTAGTACCAGGGTAGGGAGCTCCTACGAGCAGTACTTC
TRBJ1-3,.,TRBV11-3,few,CASSAIGNTIYF,TGTGCCAGCAGCGCGATTGGAAACACCATATATTTT
TRBJ2-3,.,TRBV4-3,many,CASSQALADTQYF,TGCGCCAGCAGCCAAGCTCTAGCAGATACGCAGTATTTT
TRBJ1-3,TRBD1,TRBV5-5,many,CASSFGTGGGNTIYF,TGTGCCAGCAGCTTCGGGACAGGCGGTGGAAACACCATATATTTT
TRBJ2-2,.,TRBV30,many,CAWSNRATGELFF,TGTGCCTGGAGTAACAGGGCCACCGGGGAGCTGTTTTTT
TRBJ2-6,.,TRBV28,.,CASGGAGANVLTF,TGTGCCAGCGGGGGAGCTGGGGCCAACGTCCTGACTTTC
TRBJ2-1,.,TRBV11-2,many,CASSWAMGSTYEQFF,TGTGCCAGCAGTTGGGCGATGGGGAGTACATATGAGCAGTTCTTC
TRBJ2-7,.,TRBV7-9,.,CASSPSHGGEQYF,TGTGCCAGCAGCCCAAGCCATGGAGGGGAGCAGTACTTC
TRBJ1-1,.,TRBV7-3,many,CASSPYRGQGAFF,TGTGCCAGCAGCCCTTATCGGGGGCAAGGAGCTTTCTTT
TRBJ1-6,.,TRBV20-1,.,CSARVVGDYNSPLHF,TGCAGTGCTAGAGTGGTTGGGGATTATAATTCACCCCTCCACTTT
TRBJ1-1,TRBD1,TRBV4-3,.,CASSQWGQMNTEAFF,TGCGCCAGCAGCCAGTGGGGACAGATGAACACTGAAGCTTTCTTT
TRBJ2-2,.,TRBV7-8,few,CASSLVGGTGELFF,TGTGCCAGCAGCTTGGTGGGGGGCACCGGGGAGCTGTTTTTT
TRBJ1-1,TRBD1,TRBV28,many,CASSEPGQRNTEAFF,TGTGCCAGCAGTGAACCGGGACAGAGGAACACTGAAGCTTTCTTT
TRBJ2-6,TRBD1,TRBV6-1,many,CASRGTGVRPAGANVLTF,TGTGCCAGCAGGGGGACAGGGGTTAGGCCAGCTGGGGCCAACGTCCTGACTTTC
TRBJ1-5,TRBD1,TRBV20-1,few,CSAVQGNQPQHF,TGCAGTGCTGTACAGGGGAATCAGCCCCAGCATTTT
TRBJ2-7,TRBD1,TRBV6-2/TRBV6-3,many,CASRGFPGQGVYEQYF,TGTGCCAGCAGGGGTTTTCCGGGACAGGGGGTGTACGAGCAGTACTTC
TRBJ2-2,.,TRBV7-9,.,CASSPRRGPNTGELFF,TGTGCCAGCAGCCCTCGACGGGGCCCGAACACCGGGGAGCTGTTTTTT
TRBJ2-2,TRBD1,TRBV5-1,.,CASSLQGALAGELFF,TGCGCCAGCAGCTTACAGGGGGCGCTGGCCGGGGAGCTGTTTTTT
TRBJ2-1,TRBD2,TRBV10-3,many,CAIRDSSGTHNEQFF,TGTGCCATCAGGGACTCTAGCGGGACCCACAATGAGCAGTTCTTC
TRBJ1-5,TRBD1,TRBV28,few,CASSTTGGGNQPQHF,TGTGCCAGCAGTACAACAGGGGGAGGCAATCAGCCCCAGCATTTT
TRBJ1-2,.,TRBV5-1,many,CASSLGTTNYGYTF,TGCGCCAGCAGCTTGGGGACTACTAACTATGGCTACACCTTC
TRBJ2-3,.,TRBV5-1,many,CASSLGGSGGTDTQYF,TGCGCCAGCAGCTTGGGAGGTAGCGGTGGCACAGATACGCAGTATTTT
TRBJ1-1,.,TRBV18,many,CASSARTEAFF,TGTGCCAGCTCAGCGAGGACTGAAGCTTTCTTT
TRBJ2-3,TRBD2,TRBV29-1,many,CSAQLAVTDTQYF,TGCAGCGCCCAACTAGCGGTCACAGATACGCAGTATTTT
TRBJ1-1,.,TRBV5-1,few,CASSFEGRNTEAFF,TGCGCCAGCAGCTTTGAAGGGAGGAACACTGAAGCTTTCTTT
TRBJ2-3,TRBD1,TRBV7-2,few,CASSPDRGSGDTQYF,TGTGCTAGCAGCCCTGACAGGGGTTCAGGGGATACGCAGTATTTT
TRBJ1-2,TRBD1,TRBV24-1,few,CATSDPGQGNYGYTF,TGTGCCACCAGTGATCCTGGACAGGGGAACTATGGCTACACCTTC
TRBJ2-1,.,TRBV12-3/TRBV12-4,.,CASSLAGAYNEQFF,TGTGCCAGCAGTTTAGCGGGGGCTTACAATGAGCAGTTCTTC
TRBJ2-3,TRBD2,TRBV10-3,.,CAISDRRGLAASDTQYF,TGTGCCATCAGCGACCGGCGCGGGCTAGCGGCCTCTGATACGCAGTATTTT
TRBJ2-5,TRBD2,TRBV14,few,CASSRHAGLAEETQYF,TGTGCCAGCAGCCGGCATGCTGGACTAGCGGAAGAGACCCAGTACTTC
TRBJ2-3,.,TRBV19,many,CASSIDGTPGRDTQYF,TGTGCCAGTAGTATAGACGGGACCCCCGGCAGGGATACGCAGTATTTT
TRBJ1-1,.,TRBV7-9,many,CASSQQGAGGEAFF,TGTGCCAGCAGCCAGCAGGGTGCGGGGGGCGAAGCTTTCTTT